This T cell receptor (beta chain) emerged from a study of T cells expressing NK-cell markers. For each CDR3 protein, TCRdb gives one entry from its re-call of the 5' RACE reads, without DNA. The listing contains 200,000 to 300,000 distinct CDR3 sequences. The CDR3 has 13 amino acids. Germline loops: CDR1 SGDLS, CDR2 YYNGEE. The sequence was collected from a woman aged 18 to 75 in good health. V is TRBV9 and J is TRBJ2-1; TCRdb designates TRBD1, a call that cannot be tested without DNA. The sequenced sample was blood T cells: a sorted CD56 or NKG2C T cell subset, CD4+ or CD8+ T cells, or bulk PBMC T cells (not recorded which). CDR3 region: CASGPGTIPEQFF.